The clone carrying this T cell receptor (beta chain) was observed once. Its antigen is as yet unknown. Relapse after autologous stem cell transplantation occurred in every patient, and brentuximab vedotin exposure varied. Magnetic negative selection was used to purify CD8+ T cells from thawed PBMCs. The data originate from a study of PD-1 blockade in classical Hodgkin lymphoma. At the level of the study: Patients in the cohort were put on intravenous nivolumab, 3 mg/kg every 2 weeks. Overall study results and limits: Whoever responded completely had baseline diversity much like that seen in newly diagnosed patients. Reported baseline diversity: healthy donors highest, relapsed/refractory patients lowest.

The protocol was immunoSEQ multiplex PCR, while the TCRdb copy is restricted to in-frame clones and leaves out a portion. The sample lists over 2,500 clones; less than 80% were seen once. V was clipped by 3 bases and J by 3 bases; unmatched bases: 2. This CDR3 is 14 amino acids long. Germline CDR1 is SQVTM and CDR2 is ANQGSEA. The sequence derives from a human donor with classical Hodgkin lymphoma. The rearrangement uses TRBV29-1 and TRBJ2-2; 9 nucleotides match TRBD2. The sample here was CD8+ T cells from blood, taken at baseline. The CDR3 loop is CSVDKRGDTGELFF. The CDR3 DNA reads as TGCAGCGTTGACAAGCGGGGGGACACCGGGGAGCTGTTTTTT.